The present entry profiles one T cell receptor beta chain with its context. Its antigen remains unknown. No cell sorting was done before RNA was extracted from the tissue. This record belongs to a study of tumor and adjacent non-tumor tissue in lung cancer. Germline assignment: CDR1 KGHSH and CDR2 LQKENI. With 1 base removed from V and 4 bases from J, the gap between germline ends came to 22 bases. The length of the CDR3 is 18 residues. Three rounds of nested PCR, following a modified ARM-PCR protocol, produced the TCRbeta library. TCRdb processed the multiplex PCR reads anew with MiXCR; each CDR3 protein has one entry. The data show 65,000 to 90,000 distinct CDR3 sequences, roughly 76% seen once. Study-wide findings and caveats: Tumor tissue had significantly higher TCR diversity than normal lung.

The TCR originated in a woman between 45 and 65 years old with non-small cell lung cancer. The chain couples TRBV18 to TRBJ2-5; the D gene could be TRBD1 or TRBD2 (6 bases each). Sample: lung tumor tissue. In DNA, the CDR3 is TGTGCCAGCTCACCACGGTCAGGAGGGGGTACCGGCGGAGAGACCCAGTACTTC. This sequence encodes CASSPRSGGGTGGETQYF.